These 25 T cell receptor beta chains originate from one sample sequenced in a study of a mutant IDH1 vaccine in newly diagnosed glioma. Specified time point: week 11, during vaccination. Mutant IDH1 20-mer peptide, at 300 ug, made up each vaccine dose, with topical imiquimod. Produced via immunoSEQ multiplex PCR; TCRdb's table is partial and in-frame only. The data show around 66,000 clones, 75% to 85% seen once. Antigen specificity for these receptors is unknown. The source material was PBMCs, sampled from a glioma patient whose treatment included an IDH1 peptide vaccine. The receptor set was obtained from a man in his forties or fifties with glioma.

The count of this clone is one. V gene TRBV7-2 combines with J gene TRBJ2-3; the D gene is possibly TRBD1 (6 bases). The germline CDR1 and CDR2 sequences are SGHTA and FQGNSA. V was pared by 5 bases and J by 5 bases, with 8 bases between. This CDR3 contains 12 residues. This chain's CDR3 is CASSPGVDTQYF. CDR3 bases: TGTGCCAGCAGCCCAGGGGTAGATACGCAGTATTTT.

This clone appeared a few times. V and J are TRBV5-1 and TRBJ2-6; D is possibly TRBD2 (5 bases). Deletions cut 1 base from V and 4 bases from J, with 18 bases between. The CDR3 is 18 residues long. Germline V gene lookup returns CDR1 SGHRS and CDR2 YFSETQ. The CDR3 protein is CASSLTPARESGANVLTF. The CDR3, as DNA: TGCGCCAGCAGCTTGACACCGGCCCGGGAATCAGGGGCCAACGTCCTGACTTTC.

This sequence joins TRBV29-1 and TRBJ2-2; D is perhaps TRBD2 (6 bases). CDR1 and CDR2 from the germline V gene are SQVTM and ANQGSEA. The CDR3 has 14 residues. The V gene lost 6 bases and the J gene lost 0 bases, with 11 bases spanning the gap. The CDR3 loop reads CSVNGRPNTGELFF. CDR3 DNA sequence: TGCAGCGTAAACGGGAGACCGAACACCGGGGAGCTGTTTTTT.

The chain has TRBV4-2 and TRBJ1-4; D might be TRBD1 (5 bases). With 4 bases removed from V and 7 bases from J, the gap between germline ends came to 10 bases. CDR3 length: 13 amino acids. CDR1 is LGHNA, CDR2 YNFKEQ, per germline. The CDR3 region has the DNA TGTGCCAGCAGCCTCGGGACGTCTGAAAAACTGTTTTTT. Protein sequence: CASSLGTSEKLFF.

The J gene is TRBJ1-1, the V gene TRBV9; maybe TRBD1 (6 bases). This CDR3 spans 15 amino acids. The germline CDR1 and CDR2 sequences are SGDLS and YYNGEE. Trimming cost V 0 bases and J 3 bases, with 12 bases left between them. CDR3: CASSVDGRGYTEAFF. In nucleotides, the CDR3 is TGTGCCAGCAGCGTAGACGGCAGGGGCTACACTGAAGCTTTCTTT. Variable domain in full (rest from reference TRBV9 and TRBJ1-1): DSGVTQTPKHLITATGQRVTLRCSPRSGDLSVYWYQQSLDQGLQFLIQYYNGEERAKGNILERFSAQQFPDLHSELNLSSLELGDSALYFCASSVDGRGYTEAFFGQGTRLTVV.

This clone showed up just once. The V gene is TRBV4-3, the J gene TRBJ2-7, with D possibly TRBD2 on 6 matching bases. This CDR3 spans 14 amino acids. Germline V gene data show CDR1 as LGHNA and CDR2 as YSLEER. V lost 0 bases and J lost 7, with 13 bases in between. CDR3 residues: CASSQDSGTQEQYF. As DNA, the CDR3 is TGCGCCAGCAGCCAAGATTCCGGGACTCAGGAGCAGTACTTC.

The chain links TRBV7-8 to TRBJ2-7; D is unresolved. CDR3 size: 13 residues. Trimming cost V 1 base and J 2 bases, with 6 bases left between them. The germline V gene encodes CDR1 SGHVS and CDR2 FQNEAQ. Here the CDR3 reads CASSLVAAYEQYF. In DNA, the CDR3 is TGTGCCAGCAGCTTAGTTGCAGCCTACGAGCAGTACTTC.

J is TRBJ2-1 and V is TRBV7-8, with D tentatively TRBD1 (5 bases). Germline CDR1 and CDR2: SGHVS and FQNEAQ. The CDR3 spans 16 residues. V dropped 3 bases and J dropped 0 bases, with 12 bases sitting between them. CDR3 DNA sequence: TGTGCCAGCAGCTTGAGACAGAGCAGCTCCTACAATGAGCAGTTCTTC. Residues: CASSLRQSSSYNEQFF.

J is TRBJ2-7 and V is TRBV28; possibly TRBD2 for D (6 bases). V was clipped by 5 bases and J by 4 bases, with 15 bases between them. Germline CDR1 MDHEN, CDR2 SYDVKM. The CDR3 runs 14 residues. The CDR3 coding sequence is TGTGCCAGCAGTCCACCGACGGGAGTTTACGAGCAGTACTTC. Its translation is CASSPPTGVYEQYF. The variable domain in full, with the rest retrieved from reference TRBV28 and TRBJ2-7, is DVKVTQSSRYLVKRTGEKVFLECVQDMDHENMFWYRQDPGLGLRLIYFSYDVKMKEKGDIPEGYSVSREKKERFSLILESASTNQTSMYLCASSPPTGVYEQYFGPGTRLTVT.

This clone was seen once. The CDR3 coding sequence is TGTGCCAGCCTATCTTATGGAAAAACAGGGACTATGAACACTGAAGCTTTCTTT. Amino acids: CASLSYGKTGTMNTEAFF. V usage is TRBV21-1 and J usage is TRBJ1-1. TRBV21-1 is annotated as a pseudogene. CDR3 size: 18 residues.

This chain connects TRBV5-1 to TRBJ2-7, with a tentative D call TRBD1 (6 bases). CDR1 is SGHRS and CDR2 is YFSETQ in the germline V gene. V was cut by 0 bases and J by 3 bases, with 10 bases left in between. The CDR3 runs to 14 residues. The CDR3 here is CASSLGQGNYEQYF. The CDR3 DNA reads as TGCGCCAGCAGCTTGGGGCAGGGGAACTACGAGCAGTACTTC.

The chain recombines TRBV2 with TRBJ1-4; D unclear. The CDR3 extends over 13 amino acids. From germline, CDR1 is SNHLY and CDR2 FYNNEI. Trimming took off 1 base at V and 11 bases at J, with 11 bases between the two ends. In nucleotides, the CDR3 is TGTGCCAGCAGTGAAGGACCTAAAATGAAACTGTTTTTT. Translation gives CASSEGPKMKLFF.

This clone is medium-sized in the sample. The genes are TRBV6-4 and TRBJ2-3; D might be TRBD1 (5 bases). CDR1 is MRHNA, CDR2 SNTAGT, per germline. The CDR3 consists of 15 residues. Trimming left V 0 bases short and J 0 bases short, with 7 bases between. The CDR3: CASSDSAGSTDTQYF. The CDR3 DNA sequence: TGTGCCAGCAGTGACTCGGCAGGGAGCACAGATACGCAGTATTTT.

This clone was seen just once. The V and J genes are TRBV4-2 and TRBJ2-1, with TRBD2 matching over 9 bases. Germline V gives CDR1 LGHNA, CDR2 YNFKEQ. This CDR3 has 14 residues. J lost 7 bases, V lost 4 bases, and 5 bases had no gene match. In DNA, the CDR3 is TGTGCCAGCAGCCTAGGGACTAGCAAGAATGAGCAGTTCTTC. This sequence encodes CASSLGTSKNEQFF.

V usage is TRBV11-3 and J usage is TRBJ1-1; D possibly corresponds to TRBD1 (5 bases). Germline assignment: CDR1 SGHNT and CDR2 YENEEA. CDR3 size: 15 residues. V dropped 5 bases and J dropped 1 base, with 14 bases sitting between them. The CDR3 protein is CASSAGQGRNTEAFF. The DNA for the CDR3 is TGTGCCAGCAGCGCTGGGCAGGGCCGGAACACTGAAGCTTTCTTT. Full variable domain (remainder filled in from reference TRBV11-3 and TRBJ1-1): EAGVVQSPRYKIIEKKQPVAFWCNPISGHNTLYWYLQNLGQGPELLIRYENEEAVDDSQLPKDRFSAERLKGVDSTLKIQPAELGDSAVYLCASSAGQGRNTEAFFGQGTRLTVV.

The chain employs TRBV2 and TRBJ2-6, with D perhaps TRBD1 (5 bases). This CDR3 comprises 13 residues. Germline V gene sequence: CDR1 SNHLY, CDR2 FYNNEI. V was pared by 5 bases and J by 6 bases, with 8 bases between. The CDR3 nucleotides are TGTGCCAGCAGTACGGACACGGCCAACGTCCTGACTTTC. Protein sequence: CASSTDTANVLTF.

Notes on this clone: This could be a read error, since a much larger clone is one nucleotide away. The chain carries TRBV6-5 and TRBJ1-5; 7 bases map to TRBD1. Germline values: CDR1 MNHEY, CDR2 SVGAGI. This CDR3 contains 12 residues. Trimming removed 6 bases from V and 5 bases from J; junction bases left unmatched: 1. In DNA form, the CDR3 reads TGTGCCAGCAGAACAGGGGATCAGCCCCAGCATTTT. This codes for CASRTGDQPQHF.

There are a few counts of this clone. V is TRBV18 and J is TRBJ1-5; a possible D gene is TRBD1 (5 bases). The CDR3 contains 14 residues. V dropped 3 bases and J dropped 4 bases, with 10 bases sitting between them. The germline V gene encodes CDR1 KGHSH and CDR2 LQKENI. CDR3 sequence reads: CASSPGTANQPQHF. DNA for the CDR3: TGTGCCAGCTCACCCGGGACGGCGAATCAGCCCCAGCATTTT.

This clone was seen a single time. The chain joins TRBV14 to TRBJ2-3; possible D gene TRBD2, 5 bases. Between the trimmed V and J ends, which lost 2 bases and 0 bases, there was a span of 12 bases. Germline lookup yields CDR1 SGHDN and CDR2 FVKESK. This CDR3 comprises 16 residues. This CDR3 reads CASSQLERSSTDTQYF. The CDR3 region has the DNA TGTGCCAGCAGCCAACTTGAGCGGAGTAGCACAGATACGCAGTATTTT.

This rearrangement joins TRBV27 to TRBJ2-7, with D possibly matching TRBD2 (6 bases). CDR3 size: 14 residues. Germline V gene lookup returns CDR1 MNHEY and CDR2 SMNVEV (reference sequence). V was shortened by 4 bases and J by 0 bases, with 10 bases between the two germline ends. CDR3 in amino acids: CASSSWTNSYEQYF. As DNA, the CDR3 is TGTGCCAGCAGTTCCTGGACTAACTCCTACGAGCAGTACTTC.

This chain links TRBV29-1 with TRBJ2-7, with 7 bases identical to TRBD2. The CDR3 is 11 amino acids. Looked up from germline, CDR1 is SQVTM and CDR2 is ANQGSEA. V shed 4 bases, J shed 7 bases, and the junction held 4 bases outside the gene matches. The chain's CDR3 is CSVGLAWEQYF. CDR3 coding DNA: TGCAGCGTTGGACTAGCTTGGGAGCAGTACTTC.

This clone came up once. The chain joins TRBV2 to TRBJ2-2; D remains unclear. The CDR3 runs to 15 residues. In germline, CDR1 is SNHLY, CDR2 FYNNEI. V lost 7 bases, J lost 0 bases, and 12 bases lay in between. CDR3 amino acids: CASTLMTPNTGELFF. In DNA form, the CDR3 reads TGTGCCAGCACCCTGATGACTCCGAACACCGGGGAGCTGTTTTTT.

The rearrangement joins TRBV2 to TRBJ2-7; D uncertain. This CDR3 region has 12 residues. Germline CDR1 is SNHLY and CDR2 is FYNNEI. Trimming cost V 7 bases and J 3 bases, with 10 bases left between them. The CDR3 here is CASTGTDYEQYF. As DNA, the CDR3 is TGTGCCAGCACCGGCACAGACTACGAGCAGTACTTC.

The chain joins TRBV7-8 to TRBJ1-1, with D maybe TRBD1 (5 bases). From germline, CDR1 is SGHVS and CDR2 FQNEAQ. V was pared by 3 bases and J by 1 base, with 12 bases between. There are 15 residues in the CDR3. CDR3 coding DNA: TGTGCCAGCAGCTTTCAGGGTCCGGCGAACACTGAAGCTTTCTTT. Protein sequence: CASSFQGPANTEAFF.

The chain joins TRBV29-1 to TRBJ2-5; D gene uncertain. This CDR3 comprises 10 residues. CDR1 and CDR2 (germline): SQVTM, ANQGSEA. V gave up 6 bases and J gave up 4 bases, with 6 bases separating them. This CDR3 reads CSVLGETQYF. CDR3 bases: TGCAGCGTCCTAGGAGAGACCCAGTACTTC.